This is a list of T cell receptor beta chains from one sample in a study of beta chain features in type 1 diabetes. Only in-frame clones appear in the TCRdb table, and some are missing; sequencing was by immunoSEQ multiplex PCR. This table has about 350,000 clones, about 20% appearing once. Sequenced sample: naive CD4+ T cells from blood. Receptor source: a woman between 18 and 30 years old in good health. Each CDR3 is given with its conserved first and last residue. The D gene is left open where the match is weak. Clone size, where shown, is once, few, many, or a class for clones that have expanded.

v_call: TRBV2; clone_size: -; j_call: TRBJ2-6; d_call: -; cdr3_aa: CASSLLGGAAGANVLTF; cdr3_nt: TGTGCCAGCAGTCTCCTTGGCGGGGCTGCAGGGGCCAACGTCCTGACTTTC
v_call: TRBV5-6; clone_size: few; j_call: TRBJ2-3; d_call: TRBD1; cdr3_aa: CASSWRTGRTDTQYF; cdr3_nt: TGTGCCAGCAGCTGGAGGACAGGGCGCACAGATACGCAGTATTTT
v_call: TRBV14; clone_size: once; j_call: TRBJ1-2; d_call: TRBD1; cdr3_aa: CASSHINRDRGNYTF; cdr3_nt: TGTGCCAGCAGCCATATCAACCGGGACAGGGGAAACTACACCTTC
v_call: TRBV30; clone_size: -; j_call: TRBJ2-3; d_call: TRBD2; cdr3_aa: CAWRLAGATDTQYF; cdr3_nt: TGTGCCTGGAGACTAGCGGGAGCTACAGATACGCAGTATTTT
v_call: TRBV7-6; clone_size: few; j_call: TRBJ2-1; d_call: TRBD2; cdr3_aa: CASSLEASGYNEQFF; cdr3_nt: TGTGCCAGCAGCTTAGAGGCTAGCGGTTACAATGAGCAGTTCTTC
v_call: TRBV7-9; clone_size: few; j_call: TRBJ1-2; d_call: TRBD1; cdr3_aa: CASSLDPGQGGSGYTF; cdr3_nt: TGTGCCAGCAGCTTAGACCCCGGACAGGGAGGTAGTGGCTACACCTTC
v_call: TRBV9; clone_size: few; j_call: TRBJ2-6; d_call: -; cdr3_aa: CASSVPTGNSGANVLTF; cdr3_nt: TGTGCCAGCAGCGTCCCGACAGGCAACTCTGGGGCCAACGTCCTGACTTTC
v_call: TRBV6-1; clone_size: few; j_call: TRBJ2-7; d_call: -; cdr3_aa: CARTVQGRGPHEQYF; cdr3_nt: TGTGCCAGGACAGTGCAGGGCCGTGGTCCTCACGAGCAGTACTTC
v_call: TRBV11-3; clone_size: -; j_call: TRBJ2-1; d_call: TRBD2; cdr3_aa: CASSEIGGSYNEQFF; cdr3_nt: TGTGCCAGCAGTGAGATCGGGGGGTCCTACAATGAGCAGTTCTTC
v_call: TRBV5-1; clone_size: -; j_call: TRBJ2-1; d_call: TRBD2; cdr3_aa: CASSPPTSGRTYNEQFF; cdr3_nt: TGCGCCAGCAGCCCCCCTACTAGCGGGAGGACGTACAATGAGCAGTTCTTC
v_call: TRBV2; clone_size: -; j_call: TRBJ2-7; d_call: -; cdr3_aa: CASRNSPPLYF; cdr3_nt: TGTGCCAGCAGAAATAGTCCTCCTCTCTACTTC
v_call: TRBV14; clone_size: -; j_call: TRBJ1-6; d_call: -; cdr3_aa: CASSQGRVESPLHF; cdr3_nt: TGTGCCAGCAGCCAAGGCAGGGTGGAATCACCCCTCCACTTT
v_call: TRBV29-1; clone_size: -; j_call: TRBJ2-3; d_call: -; cdr3_aa: CSVVSGAAGTQYF; cdr3_nt: TGCAGCGTTGTAAGCGGTGCCGCGGGTACGCAGTATTTT
v_call: TRBV5-4; clone_size: few; j_call: TRBJ2-1; d_call: -; cdr3_aa: CASSSRDFKVEQFF; cdr3_nt: TGTGCCAGCAGCTCCCGGGACTTCAAAGTTGAGCAGTTCTTC
v_call: TRBV5-6; clone_size: -; j_call: TRBJ2-3; d_call: TRBD1; cdr3_aa: CASSGQGSTQYF; cdr3_nt: TGTGCCAGCAGCGGACAGGGGTCTACGCAGTATTTT
v_call: TRBV30; clone_size: -; j_call: TRBJ1-5; d_call: -; cdr3_aa: CAWSSGGNQPQHF; cdr3_nt: TGTGCCTGGAGTTCCGGTGGCAATCAGCCCCAGCATTTT
v_call: TRBV29-1; clone_size: -; j_call: TRBJ2-7; d_call: TRBD1; cdr3_aa: CSVDSGTGGYEQYF; cdr3_nt: TGCAGCGTTGACTCCGGGACAGGGGGGTACGAGCAGTACTTC
v_call: TRBV20-1; clone_size: -; j_call: TRBJ2-2; d_call: -; cdr3_aa: CSALQGGELFF; cdr3_nt: TGCAGTGCTCTTCAGGGAGGGGAGCTGTTTTTT
v_call: TRBV29-1; clone_size: few; j_call: TRBJ2-1; d_call: -; cdr3_aa: CSAPKLAAYNEQFF; cdr3_nt: TGCAGCGCCCCTAAATTAGCGGCCTACAATGAGCAGTTCTTC
v_call: TRBV4-2; clone_size: -; j_call: TRBJ2-7; d_call: TRBD1; cdr3_aa: CASSQRTGDDPYEQYF; cdr3_nt: TGTGCCAGCAGCCAACGGACAGGGGACGACCCCTACGAGCAGTACTTC
v_call: TRBV7-9; clone_size: few; j_call: TRBJ1-5; d_call: -; cdr3_aa: CARSPKQGWQPQHF; cdr3_nt: TGTGCCAGGTCGCCTAAGCAGGGGTGGCAGCCCCAGCATTTT
v_call: TRBV18; clone_size: few; j_call: TRBJ1-1; d_call: -; cdr3_aa: CASSQGLSTEAFF; cdr3_nt: TGTGCCAGCTCACAGGGGCTGAGCACTGAAGCTTTCTTT
v_call: TRBV30; clone_size: few; j_call: TRBJ2-1; d_call: -; cdr3_aa: CAWTFVGLQGRNEQFF; cdr3_nt: TGTGCCTGGACGTTCGTAGGGTTACAGGGAAGGAATGAGCAGTTCTTC
v_call: TRBV30; clone_size: -; j_call: TRBJ2-3; d_call: TRBD1; cdr3_aa: CACNEDRDGDTQYF; cdr3_nt: TGTGCCTGCAATGAGGACAGGGATGGAGATACGCAGTATTTT
v_call: TRBV29-1; clone_size: -; j_call: TRBJ1-1; d_call: -; cdr3_aa: CSVRGKAEAFF; cdr3_nt: TGCAGCGTTAGAGGGAAGGCTGAAGCTTTCTTT
v_call: TRBV7-2; clone_size: few; j_call: TRBJ2-7; d_call: -; cdr3_aa: CASSLEGGQYF; cdr3_nt: TGTGCCAGCAGCTTAGAGGGAGGGCAGTACTTC
v_call: TRBV29-1; clone_size: -; j_call: TRBJ2-1; d_call: -; cdr3_aa: CSVDYLTSYNEQFF; cdr3_nt: TGCAGCGTAGACTACCTCACCTCCTACAATGAGCAGTTCTTC
v_call: TRBV7-9; clone_size: few; j_call: TRBJ2-3; d_call: -; cdr3_aa: CASSLQQSDTDTQYF; cdr3_nt: TGTGCCAGCAGCCTACAGCAATCAGACACAGATACGCAGTATTTT
v_call: TRBV5-1; clone_size: few; j_call: TRBJ1-2; d_call: -; cdr3_aa: CASSLERQANYGYTF; cdr3_nt: TGCGCCAGCAGCTTGGAACGACAGGCAAACTATGGCTACACCTTC
v_call: TRBV7-2; clone_size: few; j_call: TRBJ2-7; d_call: TRBD2; cdr3_aa: CASSFSRGLAESSYEQYF; cdr3_nt: TGTGCCAGCAGTTTTAGTCGGGGACTAGCGGAAAGCTCCTACGAGCAGTACTTC
v_call: TRBV5-1; clone_size: -; j_call: TRBJ2-5; d_call: -; cdr3_aa: CASSLGGHRSGETQYF; cdr3_nt: TGCGCCAGCAGCTTGGGTGGACACCGATCCGGGGAGACCCAGTACTTC
v_call: TRBV23-1; clone_size: few; j_call: TRBJ1-4; d_call: -; cdr3_aa: CASSPHFQGRCEKLFF; cdr3_nt: TGCGCCAGCAGTCCCCACTTCCAGGGAAGGTGCGAAAAACTGTTTTTT
v_call: TRBV4-3; clone_size: few; j_call: TRBJ1-5; d_call: TRBD1; cdr3_aa: CASSQEWQGDQPQHF; cdr3_nt: TGCGCCAGCAGCCAAGAGTGGCAGGGGGATCAGCCCCAGCATTTT
v_call: TRBV7-6; clone_size: few; j_call: TRBJ2-1; d_call: TRBD1; cdr3_aa: CASSFRQGDEQFF; cdr3_nt: TGTGCCAGCAGCTTCAGACAGGGGGATGAGCAGTTCTTC
v_call: TRBV29-1; clone_size: few; j_call: TRBJ2-5; d_call: TRBD1; cdr3_aa: CSVEGGDRGPWRQETQYF; cdr3_nt: TGCAGCGTTGAGGGGGGGGACAGGGGCCCCTGGAGACAAGAGACCCAGTACTTC
v_call: TRBV7-7; clone_size: -; j_call: TRBJ2-5; d_call: TRBD1; cdr3_aa: CASSLRGPETQYF; cdr3_nt: TGTGCTAGCAGCTTAAGGGGGCCCGAGACCCAGTACTTC
v_call: TRBV30; clone_size: -; j_call: TRBJ2-5; d_call: -; cdr3_aa: CAWSRLAQETQYF; cdr3_nt: TGTGCCTGGAGTAGGCTAGCCCAAGAGACCCAGTACTTC
v_call: TRBV4-2; clone_size: -; j_call: TRBJ2-1; d_call: -; cdr3_aa: CASSQMEVDEQFF; cdr3_nt: TGTGCCAGCAGCCAAATGGAGGTTGATGAGCAGTTCTTC
v_call: TRBV11-2; clone_size: -; j_call: TRBJ1-2; d_call: -; cdr3_aa: CASSLGGRAYGYTF; cdr3_nt: TGTGCCAGCAGCTTAGGAGGGCGAGCCTATGGCTACACCTTC
v_call: TRBV4-1; clone_size: -; j_call: TRBJ2-6; d_call: -; cdr3_aa: CASSQGRQGRANVLTF; cdr3_nt: TGCGCCAGCAGCCAAGGTCGGCAGGGTCGGGCCAACGTCCTGACTTTC
v_call: TRBV20-1; clone_size: -; j_call: TRBJ2-3; d_call: -; cdr3_aa: CSAMSDTQYF; cdr3_nt: TGCAGTGCTATGTCGGATACGCAGTATTTT
v_call: TRBV9; clone_size: -; j_call: TRBJ2-1; d_call: TRBD1; cdr3_aa: CASSVALGQGNEQFF; cdr3_nt: TGTGCCAGCAGCGTAGCTTTAGGACAGGGCAATGAGCAGTTCTTC
v_call: TRBV18; clone_size: -; j_call: TRBJ2-7; d_call: -; cdr3_aa: CASSSAYEQYF; cdr3_nt: TGTGCCAGCTCATCGGCCTACGAGCAGTACTTC
v_call: TRBV29-1; clone_size: -; j_call: TRBJ2-7; d_call: TRBD1; cdr3_aa: CSVVGQGYEQYF; cdr3_nt: TGCAGCGTTGTTGGACAGGGCTACGAGCAGTACTTC
v_call: TRBV30; clone_size: few; j_call: TRBJ2-7; d_call: -; cdr3_aa: CAWSVWGRSSYEQYF; cdr3_nt: TGTGCCTGGAGTGTTTGGGGCCGGAGCTCCTACGAGCAGTACTTC
v_call: TRBV5-1; clone_size: -; j_call: TRBJ1-2; d_call: -; cdr3_aa: CASSPDSRNGYTF; cdr3_nt: TGCGCCAGCAGCCCGGACTCTAGGAATGGCTACACCTTC
v_call: TRBV7-2; clone_size: -; j_call: TRBJ2-5; d_call: -; cdr3_aa: CASSSGLKETQYF; cdr3_nt: TGTGCCAGCAGCTCAGGACTTAAAGAGACCCAGTACTTC
v_call: TRBV5-1; clone_size: -; j_call: TRBJ2-5; d_call: TRBD2; cdr3_aa: CASSRRTSGQETQYF; cdr3_nt: TGCGCCAGCAGTCGAAGGACTAGCGGGCAAGAGACCCAGTACTTC
v_call: TRBV4-1; clone_size: -; j_call: TRBJ2-1; d_call: -; cdr3_aa: CASSQLIPGVDEQFF; cdr3_nt: TGCGCCAGCAGCCAACTTATCCCAGGGGTCGATGAGCAGTTCTTC
v_call: TRBV29-1; clone_size: -; j_call: TRBJ2-7; d_call: TRBD1; cdr3_aa: CSVWGGQGAYEQYF; cdr3_nt: TGCAGCGTTTGGGGGGGACAGGGGGCGTACGAGCAGTACTTC
v_call: TRBV9; clone_size: -; j_call: TRBJ1-1; d_call: -; cdr3_aa: CASSVVPGRSTEAFF; cdr3_nt: TGTGCCAGCAGCGTAGTCCCGGGGAGGAGTACTGAAGCTTTCTTT
v_call: TRBV4-3; clone_size: -; j_call: TRBJ2-2; d_call: -; cdr3_aa: CASSQGAPIGELFF; cdr3_nt: TGCGCCAGCAGCCAGGGGGCGCCGATCGGGGAGCTGTTTTTT
v_call: TRBV29-1; clone_size: -; j_call: TRBJ2-3; d_call: -; cdr3_aa: CSVAESSTDTQYF; cdr3_nt: TGCAGCGTTGCAGAGAGCTCCACAGATACGCAGTATTTT
v_call: TRBV5-1; clone_size: -; j_call: TRBJ1-1; d_call: -; cdr3_aa: CASGTGGLNTEAFF; cdr3_nt: TGCGCCAGCGGCACAGGAGGGTTGAACACTGAAGCTTTCTTT
v_call: TRBV10-3; clone_size: -; j_call: TRBJ1-1; d_call: -; cdr3_aa: CASKGFQGTEAFF; cdr3_nt: TGTGCCAGCAAGGGGTTCCAGGGGACTGAAGCTTTCTTT
v_call: TRBV9; clone_size: -; j_call: TRBJ2-7; d_call: TRBD1; cdr3_aa: CASSPGTGTYEQYF; cdr3_nt: TGTGCCAGCAGCCCCGGGACAGGAACCTACGAGCAGTACTTC
v_call: TRBV7-2; clone_size: -; j_call: TRBJ2-2; d_call: TRBD2; cdr3_aa: CASRGTSIYGELFF; cdr3_nt: TGTGCCAGCAGAGGGACTAGCATTTACGGGGAGCTGTTTTTT
v_call: TRBV5-4; clone_size: few; j_call: TRBJ2-3; d_call: -; cdr3_aa: CASSLDADTQYF; cdr3_nt: TGTGCCAGCAGCTTGGATGCGGATACGCAGTATTTT